The 18 T cell receptor beta chains below were found in one sample sequenced in a study of vaccination and CD4 T cells after COVID-19. Which antigens these TCRs recognize remains unknown. The Oncomine TCR Beta short-read assay was applied to DNA of cultured CD4+ T cells. MiXCR, applied by TCRdb to the PCR reads, yields one record per CDR3 protein. This table has over 10,000 distinct CDR3 sequences, 35% to 40% appearing once. Specified treatment: roughly ten-day PBMC culture with coronavirus spike peptide pools or control peptides (ViraFEST assay). The sequenced material came from cultured CD4+ T cells from blood. All receptors come from a human donor with COVID-19.

This clonotype was picked up a small number of times. This sequence joins TRBV20-1 and TRBJ1-5; 10 nucleotides align to TRBD1. The CDR3 length is 15 residues. The germline gives CDR1 DFQATT, CDR2 SNEGSKA (reference sequence). Unmatched junction bases numbered 4, after V lost 0 bases and J lost 5 bases. CDR3 coding DNA: TGCAGTGCTAGAGACCCGGGACAGGGGTATCAGCCCCAGCATTTT. It specifies CSARDPGQGYQPQHF.

This clonotype was observed a handful of times. The genes are TRBV19 and TRBJ1-1; possible D gene TRBD1, 5 bases. CDR1 is LNHDA, CDR2 SQIVND, per germline (reference sequence). CDR3 length: 13 residues. Trimming cost V 3 bases and J 5 bases, with 10 bases left between them. The CDR3 spells CASSMWQGTEAFF. In DNA, the CDR3 is TGTGCCAGTAGTATGTGGCAGGGAACTGAAGCTTTCTTT.

This clonotype was seen more than once but under ten times. The chain recombines TRBV2 with TRBJ2-2, with D tentatively TRBD1 (5 bases). Germline V lookup: CDR1 SNHLY, CDR2 FYNNEI. V lost 8 bases, J lost 7 bases, and 17 bases lay in between. This CDR3 spans 14 amino acids. This chain's CDR3 is CASSGRARDGELFF. The CDR3, as DNA: TGTGCCAGCTCGGGCAGGGCCCGAGACGGGGAGCTGTTTTTT.

This clonotype is labeled as medium-sized. The rearrangement uses TRBV24-1 and TRBJ1-2; D unresolved. V lost 4 bases, J lost 0 bases, and 11 bases lay in between. The CDR3 extends over 15 amino acids. In germline, CDR1 is KGHDR, CDR2 SFDVKD. In DNA form, the CDR3 reads TGTGCCACCAGTGACGGAACGTCTTCTAACTATGGCTACACCTTC. Translated, it gives CATSDGTSSNYGYTF.

V gene TRBV20-1 combines with J gene TRBJ2-7; 9 bases are shared with TRBD2. Trimming took 8 bases from V and 0 from J; bases not matched to a gene: 8. Germline loops: CDR1 DFQATT, CDR2 SNEGSKA (reference sequence). CDR3 length: 14 residues. This CDR3 reads CSPRSSGTSYEQYF. The DNA for the CDR3 is TGCAGTCCCCGTTCTAGCGGGACCTCCTACGAGCAGTACTTC.

The chain is built from TRBV12-3 or TRBV12-4 and TRBJ2-2; D is ambiguous. CDR3 length equals 15 residues. V lost 7 bases and J 0 bases, leaving 12 bases between the germline ends. CDR3 residues: CASTAGPANTGELFF. DNA for the CDR3: TGTGCCAGCACCGCAGGCCCCGCGAACACCGGGGAGCTGTTTTTT.

The genes are TRBV19 and TRBJ1-5; D is ambiguous. CDR3 size: 13 residues. Germline CDR1 and CDR2: LNHDA and SQIVND (reference sequence). V was clipped by 1 base and J by 6 bases, with 7 bases between them. Here the CDR3 reads CASSIGKVQPQHF. The CDR3 nucleotides read TGTGCCAGTAGTATAGGGAAGGTTCAGCCCCAGCATTTT.

This clonotype showed up just a few times. V gene TRBV20-1 combines with J gene TRBJ1-4; D might be TRBD1 (5 bases). V lost 0 bases and J 7 bases, leaving 15 bases between the germline ends. Germline assignment: CDR1 DFQATT and CDR2 SNEGSKA (reference sequence). There are 15 residues in the CDR3. CDR3 loop: CSARDLGQGGEKLFF. CDR3 nucleotide sequence: TGCAGTGCTAGAGATCTGGGCCAGGGTGGTGAAAAACTGTTTTTT.

The chain joins TRBV11-3 to TRBJ2-1, with D possibly TRBD2 on 6 matching bases. The CDR3 runs to 14 residues. The V gene lost 1 base and the J gene lost 10 bases, with 14 bases spanning the gap. The germline CDR1 and CDR2 sequences are SGHNT and YENEEA. CDR3 bases: TGTGCCAGCAGCTTAGGGATGACCAGCGGGGAGCAGTTCTTC. Protein sequence: CASSLGMTSGEQFF.

V usage is TRBV12-3 or TRBV12-4 and J usage is TRBJ2-2, with a weak D call TRBD1 (6 bases). The length of the CDR3 is 15 residues. V was shortened by 4 bases and J by 1 base, with 10 bases between the two germline ends. This CDR3 is CASSSLTGNTGELFF. CDR3 in DNA: TGTGCCAGCAGTTCCCTGACAGGGAACACCGGGGAGCTGTTTTTT.

This clonotype was detected only a few times. The gene calls are TRBV6-5 and TRBJ1-1; possible D gene TRBD1, 6 bases. Germline V gene lookup returns CDR1 MNHEY and CDR2 SVGAGI. This CDR3 contains 13 residues. Between the trimmed V and J ends, which lost 4 bases and 4 bases, there was a span of 10 bases. The CDR3 bases are TGTGCCAGCAGTTCCCAGGGGACCACTGAAGCTTTCTTT. This sequence encodes CASSSQGTTEAFF.

The chain employs TRBV19 and TRBJ1-2; perhaps TRBD1 as D (6 bases). The V end lost 5 bases, the J end lost 6 bases, and 16 bases lay between the germline ends. The CDR3 is 14 residues long. In germline, CDR1 is LNHDA, CDR2 SQIVND (reference sequence). The CDR3 region is CASSLRQAGNGYTF. The DNA for the CDR3 is TGTGCCAGTAGTCTACGACAGGCGGGGAATGGCTACACCTTC.

This clonotype was seen only a few times. This chain connects TRBV20-1 to TRBJ1-6; 8 nucleotides agree with TRBD1. J was trimmed by 12 bases and V by 7 bases; bases with no gene match: 8. The CDR3 spans 12 residues. In germline, CDR1 is DFQATT, CDR2 SNEGSKA (reference sequence). CDR3 sequence reads: CSVRPGGGPLHF. CDR3 coding DNA: TGCAGTGTACGGCCAGGGGGCGGACCCCTCCACTTT.

There are a few counts of this clonotype. This sequence joins TRBV2 and TRBJ1-1, with D hard to call. Trimming took 2 bases from V and 0 from J, leaving 4 bases between them. Germline values: CDR1 SNHLY, CDR2 FYNNEI. The CDR3 covers 13 residues. In DNA, the CDR3 is TGTGCCAGCAGTGAAAATATGAACACTGAAGCTTTCTTT. Translating gives CASSENMNTEAFF.

This clonotype has only a few counts. V gene TRBV11-2 combines with J gene TRBJ1-1; D not certain. Trimming stripped 0 bases from V and 5 bases from J, with 7 bases between. The CDR3 is made up of 13 amino acids. CDR1 SGHAT and CDR2 FQNNGV come from the germline V gene. This CDR3 reads CASSLDGVTEAFF. The CDR3 DNA reads as TGTGCCAGCAGCTTAGACGGGGTGACTGAAGCTTTCTTT.

The chain uses TRBV19 and TRBJ2-3, with 16 nucleotides matching TRBD2. This CDR3 is built from 18 residues. V shed 3 bases and J 3 bases; nucleotides not matched to a gene: 6. Germline V lookup: CDR1 LNHDA, CDR2 SQIVND (reference sequence). The CDR3 DNA sequence: TGTGCCAGTAGTATCACCGGGACTAGCGGGGGGGGGACAGATACGCAGTATTTT. It encodes CASSITGTSGGGTDTQYF.

There are a few counts of this clonotype. This chain joins TRBV29-1 and TRBJ2-2; D remains unclear. Looked up from germline, CDR1 is SQVTM and CDR2 is ANQGSEA. V was shortened by 4 bases and J by 0 bases, with 3 bases between the two germline ends. The CDR3 spans 12 residues. The DNA of the CDR3 is TGCAGCGTTGGTACGAACACCGGGGAGCTGTTTTTT. Translation: CSVGTNTGELFF.

This clonotype was found a few times. The rearrangement links TRBV6-5 to TRBJ1-2; D is uncertain. Germline CDR1 reads MNHEY; CDR2 reads SVGAGI. This CDR3 has 16 amino acids. Deletions cut 0 bases from V and 0 bases from J, with 11 bases between. In DNA form, the CDR3 reads TGTGCCAGCAGTTACTCGGAATTGGGAGCTAACTATGGCTACACCTTC. Amino acid sequence: CASSYSELGANYGYTF.